This TCR beta chain came from a study of blood T cell repertoires in COVID-19. V shed 1 base and J 2 bases; nucleotides not matched to a gene: 5. CDR3 length equals 16 residues. From germline, CDR1 is SGHVS and CDR2 FNYEAQ. Assay: immunoSEQ multiplex PCR; the TCRdb copy retains only in-frame clones and omits some. The sample yields about 480,000 clones, over 75% seen once. The rearrangement links TRBV7-6 to TRBJ2-3; TRBD2 agrees at 8 bases. The source material was PBMCs or T cells enriched from blood (not recorded which). The TCR originated in a woman aged 40 to 50 who had recovered from COVID-19. CDR3 amino acids: CASSLGPAGATDTQYF. CDR3 coding DNA: TGTGCCAGCAGCTTAGGGCCAGCGGGAGCCACAGATACGCAGTATTTT.